This T cell receptor beta chain was sequenced for a study of blood T cell repertoires in COVID-19. Turning to the study itself: The United States, Italy and Spain were the sources of the acute and convalescent COVID-19 samples. Sample material is recorded as cDNA or gDNA derived from T cells, B-cell-depleted T cells, or PBMCs.

In the original processing: Amplification from reference gene primers served as the basis for estimated nucleated cell counts. Here immunoSEQ multiplex PCR was the method, and the copy in TCRdb shows in-frame clones only, minus some. V and J calls and clone size are as listed in that table; D and trimming were resolved from the DNA. The sample has approximately 300,000 clones, approximately 89% seen once; the top ten hold approximately 1.8%. Germline V gene data show CDR1 as KGHDR and CDR2 as SFDVKD. Trimming at V came to 5 bases and at J to 5 bases, leaving 2 bases not matched to a gene. The CDR3 contains 13 residues. In the case of this clone: Other DNA sequences from this sample encode an identical CDR3 as well.

Seattle patients were enrolled while actively infected and followed longitudinally. The clonotype was recovered from a young woman with COVID-19, enrolled during active disease. The V and J genes are TRBV24-1 and TRBJ1-1, with 9 bases identical to TRBD1. Sequencing was done on a sample of peripheral blood. Written as DNA, the CDR3 is TGTGCCACCAGTGTCGGACAGGGGACTGAAGCTTTCTTT. Its translation is CATSVGQGTEAFF.